This TCR beta chain was observed in a study of blood T cells in healthy people across ages. Primed by a sample-barcoded 5' primer and a J-beta primer mix, a second PCR proceeded for about 7 to 11 cycles. Every cDNA molecule carried a tag from a template-switch adaptor bearing 12 random nucleotides. Using its own MiXCR run on the 5' RACE reads, TCRdb lists one record per CDR3 protein. The sample records around 1,900,000 distinct CDR3 sequences, about 39% being singletons. Trimming shortened V by 4 bases and J by 15 bases, and 12 bases separated the two germline ends. From germline, CDR1 is KGHDR and CDR2 SFDVKD. The CDR3 is made up of 11 amino acids. Staff drew ten milliliters of peripheral blood from each donor.

This chain joins TRBV24-1 and TRBJ2-1; D remains ambiguous. The sequencing sample was made of blood. This TCR derives from a human donor in good health. In DNA, the CDR3 is TGTGCCACCAGTGAAGGTACCCGTCCGTTCTTC. The encoded protein is CATSEGTRPFF.